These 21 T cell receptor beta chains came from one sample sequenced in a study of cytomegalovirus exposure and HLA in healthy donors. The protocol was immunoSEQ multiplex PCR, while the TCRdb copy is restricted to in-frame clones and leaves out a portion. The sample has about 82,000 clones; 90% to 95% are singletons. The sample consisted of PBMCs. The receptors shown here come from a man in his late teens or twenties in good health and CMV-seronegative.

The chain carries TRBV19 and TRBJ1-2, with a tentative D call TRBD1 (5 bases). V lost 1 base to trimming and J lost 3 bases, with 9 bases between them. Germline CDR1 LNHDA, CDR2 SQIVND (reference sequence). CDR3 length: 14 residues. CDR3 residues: CASSIVGRDYGYTF. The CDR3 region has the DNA TGTGCCAGTAGTATAGTCGGCAGGGACTATGGCTACACCTTC.

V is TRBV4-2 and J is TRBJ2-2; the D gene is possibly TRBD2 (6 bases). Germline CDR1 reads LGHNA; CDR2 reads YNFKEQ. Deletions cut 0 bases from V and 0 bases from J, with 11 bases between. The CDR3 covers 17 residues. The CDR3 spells CASSQDFRGSNTGELFF. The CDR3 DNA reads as TGTGCCAGCAGCCAAGACTTCCGGGGGTCGAACACCGGGGAGCTGTTTTTT.

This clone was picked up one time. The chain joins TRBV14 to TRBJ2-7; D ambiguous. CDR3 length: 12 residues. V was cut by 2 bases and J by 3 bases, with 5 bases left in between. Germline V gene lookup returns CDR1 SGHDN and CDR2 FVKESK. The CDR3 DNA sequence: TGTGCCAGCAGCCAATCCCGCTACGAGCAGTACTTC. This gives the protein CASSQSRYEQYF.

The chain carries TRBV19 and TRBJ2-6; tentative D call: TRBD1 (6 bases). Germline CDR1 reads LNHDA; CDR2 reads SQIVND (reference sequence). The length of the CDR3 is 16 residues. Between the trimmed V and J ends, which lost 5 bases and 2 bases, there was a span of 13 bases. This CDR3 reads CASSHRAPPGANVLTF. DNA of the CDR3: TGTGCCAGTAGTCACAGGGCCCCCCCTGGGGCCAACGTCCTGACTTTC.

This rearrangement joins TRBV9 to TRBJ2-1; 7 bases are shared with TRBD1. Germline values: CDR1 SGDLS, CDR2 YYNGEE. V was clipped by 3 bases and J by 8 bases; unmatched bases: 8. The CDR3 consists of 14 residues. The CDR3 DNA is TGTGCCAGCAGCGACCCGGGACAGTCCGATGAGCAGTTCTTC. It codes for CASSDPGQSDEQFF.

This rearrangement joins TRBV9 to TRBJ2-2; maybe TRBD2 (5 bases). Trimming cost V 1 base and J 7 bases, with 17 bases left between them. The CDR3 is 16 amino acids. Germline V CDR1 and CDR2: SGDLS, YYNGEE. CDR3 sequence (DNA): TGTGCCAGCAGCGTAACCTCCAACGGTGAGGGCGGGGAGCTGTTTTTT. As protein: CASSVTSNGEGGELFF.

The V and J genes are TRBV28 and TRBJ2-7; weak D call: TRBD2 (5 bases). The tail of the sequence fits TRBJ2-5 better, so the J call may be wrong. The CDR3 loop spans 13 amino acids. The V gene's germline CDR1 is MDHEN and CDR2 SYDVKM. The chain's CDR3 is CASSSRGVETQYF. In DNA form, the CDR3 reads TGTGCCAGCAGTTCCCGGGGAGTGGAGACCCAGTACTTC.

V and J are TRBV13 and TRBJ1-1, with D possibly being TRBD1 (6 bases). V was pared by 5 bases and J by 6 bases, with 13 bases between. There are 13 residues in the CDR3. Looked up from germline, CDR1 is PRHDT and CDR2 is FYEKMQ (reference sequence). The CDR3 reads CASSVNRDPEAFF. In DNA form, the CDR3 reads TGTGCCAGCAGCGTTAACAGGGATCCTGAAGCTTTCTTT.

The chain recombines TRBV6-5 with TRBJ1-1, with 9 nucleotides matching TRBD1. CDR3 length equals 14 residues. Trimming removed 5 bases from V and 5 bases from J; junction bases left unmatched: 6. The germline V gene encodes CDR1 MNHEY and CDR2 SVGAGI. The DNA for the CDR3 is TGTGCCAGCAGTACTGGGGACAGGGTGACTGAAGCTTTCTTT. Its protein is CASSTGDRVTEAFF.

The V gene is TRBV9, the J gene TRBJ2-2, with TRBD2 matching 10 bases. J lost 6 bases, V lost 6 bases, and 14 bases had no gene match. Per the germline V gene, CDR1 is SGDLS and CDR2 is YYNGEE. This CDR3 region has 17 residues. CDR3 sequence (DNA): TGTGCCAGCAATCCCACGGGAGCGGGAGGGCCCTCCGGGGAGCTGTTTTTT. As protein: CASNPTGAGGPSGELFF.

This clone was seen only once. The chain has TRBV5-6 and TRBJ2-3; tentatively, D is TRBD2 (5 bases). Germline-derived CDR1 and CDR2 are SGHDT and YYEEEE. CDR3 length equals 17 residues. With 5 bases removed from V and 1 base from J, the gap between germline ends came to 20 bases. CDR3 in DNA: TGTGCCAGCAGGGACCTGAAAGCGGAGTGGGGCACAGATACGCAGTATTTT. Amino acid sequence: CASRDLKAEWGTDTQYF.

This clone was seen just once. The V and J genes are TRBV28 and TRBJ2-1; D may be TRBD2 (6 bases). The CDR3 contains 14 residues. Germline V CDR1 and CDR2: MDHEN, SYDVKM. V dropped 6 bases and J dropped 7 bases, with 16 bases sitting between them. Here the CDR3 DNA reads TGTGCCAGCAGATCCCGGCCGGGGGATAATGAGCAGTTCTTC. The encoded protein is CASRSRPGDNEQFF.

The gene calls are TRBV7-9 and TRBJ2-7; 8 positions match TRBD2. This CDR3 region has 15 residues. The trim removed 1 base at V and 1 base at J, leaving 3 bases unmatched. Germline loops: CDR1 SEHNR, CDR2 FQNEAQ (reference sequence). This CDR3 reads CASSLEASGSYEQYF. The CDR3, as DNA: TGTGCCAGCAGCTTAGAGGCTAGCGGGTCCTACGAGCAGTACTTC.

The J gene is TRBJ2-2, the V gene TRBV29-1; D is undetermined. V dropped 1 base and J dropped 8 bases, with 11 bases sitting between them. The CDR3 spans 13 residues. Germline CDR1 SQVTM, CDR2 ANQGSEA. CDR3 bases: TGCAGCGTTGAAGGCTTGTCTGCGGGGGAGCTGTTTTTT. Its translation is CSVEGLSAGELFF.

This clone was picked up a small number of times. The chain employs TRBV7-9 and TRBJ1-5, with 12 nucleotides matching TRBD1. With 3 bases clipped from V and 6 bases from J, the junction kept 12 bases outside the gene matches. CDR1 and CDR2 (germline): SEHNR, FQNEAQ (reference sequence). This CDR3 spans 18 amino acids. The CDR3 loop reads CASSFGSPGQGAGQPQHF. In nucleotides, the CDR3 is TGTGCCAGCAGCTTTGGAAGTCCGGGACAGGGGGCCGGTCAGCCCCAGCATTTT.

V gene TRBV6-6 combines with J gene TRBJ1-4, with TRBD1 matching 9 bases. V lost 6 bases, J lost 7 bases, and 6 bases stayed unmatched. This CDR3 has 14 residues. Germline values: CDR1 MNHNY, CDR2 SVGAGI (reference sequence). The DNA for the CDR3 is TGTGCCAGCAGCCAACAGGGGGCGCCTGAAAAACTGTTTTTT. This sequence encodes CASSQQGAPEKLFF.

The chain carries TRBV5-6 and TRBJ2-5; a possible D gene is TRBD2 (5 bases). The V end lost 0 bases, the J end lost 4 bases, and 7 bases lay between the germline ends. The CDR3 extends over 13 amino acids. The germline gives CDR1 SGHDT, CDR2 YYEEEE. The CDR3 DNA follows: TGTGCCAGCAGCTTGGAGGGAGTAGAGACCCAGTACTTC. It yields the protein CASSLEGVETQYF. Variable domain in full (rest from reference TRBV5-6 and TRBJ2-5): DAGVTQSPTHLIKTRGQQVTLRCSPKSGHDTVSWYQQALGQGPQFIFQYYEEEERQRGNFPDRFSGHQFPNYSSELNVNALLLGDSALYLCASSLEGVETQYFGPGTRLLVL.

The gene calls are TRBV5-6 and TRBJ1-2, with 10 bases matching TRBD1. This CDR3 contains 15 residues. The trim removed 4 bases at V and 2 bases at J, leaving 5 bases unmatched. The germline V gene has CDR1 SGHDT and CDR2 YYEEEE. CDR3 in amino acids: CASSALDRGNYGYTF. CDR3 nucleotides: TGTGCCAGCAGCGCCCTGGACAGGGGGAACTATGGCTACACCTTC.

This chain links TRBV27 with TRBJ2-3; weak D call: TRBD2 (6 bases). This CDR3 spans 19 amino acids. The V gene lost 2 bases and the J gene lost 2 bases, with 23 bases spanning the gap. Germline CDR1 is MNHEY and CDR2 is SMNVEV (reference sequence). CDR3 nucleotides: TGTGCCAGCAGTTTAATCTCCAACTTGTACGGGCGGGACACAGATACGCAGTATTTT. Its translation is CASSLISNLYGRDTDTQYF.

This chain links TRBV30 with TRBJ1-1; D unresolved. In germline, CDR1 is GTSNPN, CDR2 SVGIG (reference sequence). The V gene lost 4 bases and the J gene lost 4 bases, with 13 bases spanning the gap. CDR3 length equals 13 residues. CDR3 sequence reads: CAWNLRGSTEAFF. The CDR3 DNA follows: TGTGCCTGGAATTTGCGGGGTAGCACTGAAGCTTTCTTT.

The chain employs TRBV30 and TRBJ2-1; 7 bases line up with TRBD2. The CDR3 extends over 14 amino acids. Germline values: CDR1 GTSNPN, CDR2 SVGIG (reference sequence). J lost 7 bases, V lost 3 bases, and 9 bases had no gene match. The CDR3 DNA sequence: TGTGCCTGGAGAGGCGGGAGCAGTTGGAATGAGCAGTTCTTC. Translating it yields CAWRGGSSWNEQFF.